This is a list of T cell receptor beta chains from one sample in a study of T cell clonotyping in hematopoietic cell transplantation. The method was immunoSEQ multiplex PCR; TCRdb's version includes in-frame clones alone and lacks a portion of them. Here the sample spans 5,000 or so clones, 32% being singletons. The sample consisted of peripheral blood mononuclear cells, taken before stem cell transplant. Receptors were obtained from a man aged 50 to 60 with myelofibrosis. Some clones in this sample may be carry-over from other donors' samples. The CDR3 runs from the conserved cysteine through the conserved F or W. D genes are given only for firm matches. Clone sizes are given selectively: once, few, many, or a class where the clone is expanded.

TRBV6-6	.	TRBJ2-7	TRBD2	CASRRTSDSYEQYF	TGTGCCAGCAGGAGGACTAGTGACTCCTACGAGCAGTACTTC
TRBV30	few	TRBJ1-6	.	CAWRQKAGHNSPLHF	TGTGCCTGGAGACAGAAGGCAGGGCATAATTCACCCCTCCACTTT
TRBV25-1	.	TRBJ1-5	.	CASSELGDNQPQHF	TGTGCCAGCAGTGAATTGGGGGATAATCAGCCCCAGCATTTT
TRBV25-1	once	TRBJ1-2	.	CASSDWGQTNYGYTF	TGTGCCAGCAGTGATTGGGGACAAACTAACTATGGCTACACCTTC
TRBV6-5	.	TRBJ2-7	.	CASTGDNDEQYF	TGTGCCAGCACGGGTGATAACGACGAGCAGTACTTC
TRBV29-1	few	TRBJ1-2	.	CSVEESYGYTF	TGCAGCGTTGAAGAGAGCTATGGCTACACCTTC
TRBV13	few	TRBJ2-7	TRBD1	CASRGDSSYEQYF	TGTGCCAGCAGGGGGGACAGCTCCTACGAGCAGTACTTC
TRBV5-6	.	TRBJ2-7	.	CASSLQNPYEQYF	TGTGCCAGCAGTTTACAGAATCCCTACGAGCAGTACTTC
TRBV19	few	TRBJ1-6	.	CASSLQGSNSPLHF	TGTGCCAGTAGTCTCCAGGGGTCAAATTCACCCCTCCACTTT
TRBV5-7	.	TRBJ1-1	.	CASSLAGRINTEAFF	TGTGCCAGCAGCTTGGCGGGACGGATAAACACTGAAGCTTTCTTT
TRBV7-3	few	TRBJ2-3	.	CASSGAGAADTQYF	TGTGCCAGCAGCGGTGCGGGGGCGGCAGATACGCAGTATTTT
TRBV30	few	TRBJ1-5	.	CAWSPIANQPQHF	TGTGCCTGGAGTCCGATCGCTAATCAGCCCCAGCATTTT
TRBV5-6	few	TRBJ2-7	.	CASSAVQGTTYEQYF	TGTGCCAGCAGCGCTGTCCAGGGGACCACCTACGAGCAGTACTTC
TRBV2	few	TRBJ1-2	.	CASSEAGVYGGYTF	TGTGCCAGCAGTGAAGCTGGGGTCTATGGTGGCTACACCTTC
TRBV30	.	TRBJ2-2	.	CAWTQGGAANTGELFF	TGTGCCTGGACCCAGGGGGGCGCCGCGAACACCGGGGAGCTGTTTTTT
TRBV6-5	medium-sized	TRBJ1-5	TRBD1	CASSQDRSYQPQHF	TGTGCCAGCAGTCAGGACAGGTCGTATCAGCCCCAGCATTTT
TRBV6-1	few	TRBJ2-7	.	CASSDFWGAVYEQYF	TGTGCCAGCAGTGATTTCTGGGGGGCTGTCTACGAGCAGTACTTC
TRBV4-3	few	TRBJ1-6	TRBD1	CASSQAGPGQYNSPLHF	TGCGCCAGCAGCCAAGCGGGGCCGGGACAGTATAATTCACCCCTCCACTTT
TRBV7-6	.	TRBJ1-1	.	CASSLAGIDTEAFF	TGTGCCAGCAGCTTAGCGGGGATTGACACTGAAGCTTTCTTT
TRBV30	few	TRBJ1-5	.	CAWSAGSNQPQHF	TGTGCCTGGAGTGCGGGGAGCAATCAGCCCCAGCATTTT
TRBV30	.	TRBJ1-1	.	CAWILNTEAFF	TGTGCCTGGATCCTGAACACTGAAGCTTTCTTT
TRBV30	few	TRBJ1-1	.	CAWSGRVNTEAFF	TGTGCCTGGAGTGGTAGAGTGAACACTGAAGCTTTCTTT
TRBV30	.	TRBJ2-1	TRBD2	CAWSARREGYEQFF	TGTGCCTGGAGTGCGAGGCGGGAGGGCTATGAGCAGTTCTTC
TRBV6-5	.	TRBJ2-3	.	CASSYSGGTDTQYF	TGTGCCAGCAGTTACTCAGGGGGCACAGATACGCAGTATTTT
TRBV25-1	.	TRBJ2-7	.	CASSEFDGGYEQYF	TGTGCCAGCAGTGAATTCGATGGGGGCTACGAGCAGTACTTC
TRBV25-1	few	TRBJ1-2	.	CASSARGGSYGYTF	TGTGCCAGCAGTGCGAGGGGTGGGAGCTATGGCTACACCTTC
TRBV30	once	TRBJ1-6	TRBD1	CARTGTQRALHF	TGTGCCCGGACAGGGACACAAAGGGCCCTCCACTTT
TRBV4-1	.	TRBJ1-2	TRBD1	CASSQAGQGYYGYTF	TGCGCCAGCAGCCAAGCAGGACAGGGATATTATGGCTACACCTTC
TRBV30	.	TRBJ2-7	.	CAWSAWGEQYF	TGTGCCTGGAGTGCCTGGGGCGAGCAGTACTTC
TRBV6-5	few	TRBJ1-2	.	CASSYSGRTNYGYTF	TGTGCCAGCAGTTACTCTGGCAGGACTAACTATGGCTACACCTTC
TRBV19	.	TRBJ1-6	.	CASNARGARETAPLHF	TGTGCCAGTAACGCGCGGGGGGCGCGAGAAACGGCACCCCTCCACTTT
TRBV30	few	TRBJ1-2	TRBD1	CAWGGGQGALLF	TGTGCCTGGGGGGGAGGACAGGGGGCTCTTCTCTTC
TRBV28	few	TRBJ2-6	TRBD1	CASSQGEHSGANVLTF	TGTGCCAGCAGCCAGGGGGAACACTCTGGGGCCAACGTCCTGACTTTC
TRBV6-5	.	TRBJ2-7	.	CASTAVPYEQYF	TGTGCCAGCACCGCGGTCCCCTACGAGCAGTACTTC
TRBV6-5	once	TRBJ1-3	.	CASSWGSGAGNTIYF	TGTGCCAGCAGTTGGGGGTCGGGGGCTGGAAACACCATATATTTT
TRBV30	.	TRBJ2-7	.	CAWSVHTVPYEQYF	TGTGCCTGGAGTGTACACACGGTTCCCTACGAGCAGTACTTC
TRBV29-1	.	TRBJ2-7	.	CSVEKENYEQYF	TGCAGCGTTGAGAAGGAGAACTACGAGCAGTACTTC
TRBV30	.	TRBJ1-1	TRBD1	CAWYRGPVQAFF	TGTGCCTGGTACAGGGGACCGGTCCAAGCTTTCTTT
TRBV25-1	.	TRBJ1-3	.	CASSHGGKRGNTIYF	TGTGCCAGCTCCCACGGAGGGAAGCGTGGAAACACCATATATTTT
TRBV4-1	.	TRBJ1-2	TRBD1	CASSLSGEGANYGYTF	TGCGCCAGCAGCCTCTCAGGGGAGGGGGCAAACTATGGCTACACCTTC
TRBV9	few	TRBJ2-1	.	CASSVADEQFF	TGTGCCAGCAGCGTAGCGGATGAGCAGTTCTTC
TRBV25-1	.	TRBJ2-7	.	CASSVLWGAGYEQYF	TGTGCCAGCAGTGTTTTGTGGGGTGCAGGCTACGAGCAGTACTTC
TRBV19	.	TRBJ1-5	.	CASSIGEGISNQPQHF	TGTGCCAGTAGTATTGGTGAGGGGATTAGCAATCAGCCCCAGCATTTT
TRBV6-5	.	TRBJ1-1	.	CASSYRGNTEAFF	TGTGCCAGCAGTTACCGAGGAAACACTGAAGCTTTCTTT
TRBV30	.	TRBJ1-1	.	CAWSSMARDTEAFF	TGTGCCTGGAGTTCTATGGCCCGGGACACTGAAGCTTTCTTT
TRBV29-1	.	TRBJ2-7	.	CSVEDGERPPYEQYF	TGCAGCGTTGAAGATGGGGAAAGGCCACCCTACGAGCAGTACTTC
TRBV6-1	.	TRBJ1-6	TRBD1	CASSEEGTGIRTLHF	TGTGCCAGCAGTGAAGAAGGGACAGGGATCCGGACCCTCCACTTT
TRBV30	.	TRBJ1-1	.	CAWSVLRLMNTEAFF	TGTGCCTGGAGTGTACTCCGGCTAATGAACACTGAAGCTTTCTTT
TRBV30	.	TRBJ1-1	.	CAIERNTEAFF	TGTGCCATCGAACGGAACACTGAAGCTTTCTTT
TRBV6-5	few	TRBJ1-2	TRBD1	CASRSGGDYGYTF	TGTGCCAGCAGGTCAGGGGGCGACTATGGCTACACCTTC
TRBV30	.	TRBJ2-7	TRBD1	CAGGTGTYEQYF	TGTGCCGGCGGGACAGGCACCTACGAGCAGTACTTC
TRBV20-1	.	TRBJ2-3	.	CSAPALGTQYF	TGCAGTGCCCCCGCTTTAGGTACGCAGTATTTT